This TCR beta chain emerged from a study of blood T cell repertoires in COVID-19. Study details: Specimens from acute and convalescent COVID-19 originated in the United States, Italy and Spain. Sources were T cells, B-cell-depleted T cells, or PBMCs; the material itself was cDNA or gDNA.

The CDR3 is 16 residues long. Germline V lookup: CDR1 KGHSH, CDR2 LQKENI. Trimming left V 6 bases short and J 1 base short, with 15 bases between. Assay used: immunoSEQ multiplex PCR; TCRdb lists only in-frame clones, some missing. The table records around 340,000 clones, around 82% of them present only once. The chain recombines TRBV18 with TRBJ2-2; perhaps TRBD1 as D (6 bases). The sequencing input was peripheral blood. This sequence originates from a young man with active or convalescent COVID-19. CDR3 bases: TGTGCCAGCTCCCTGGGGGCGGGCAGGAACACCGGGGAGCTGTTTTTT. The encoded protein is CASSLGAGRNTGELFF.